The present T cell receptor (beta chain) was sequenced within a study of molecular identifiers for immune sequencing clone quantification. Study information: Across replicate runs, RNA obtained from about 21,000 or 97,000 naive CD8 cells was divided into five, with four undergoing sequencing. Study-level results: Beyond 20 RNA copies, clones held over 98% of effector molecules, compared with under 1% in naive cells.

The sorting of naive CD8 T cells used the CD8+CD4-CCR7+CD45RA+ phenotype. Generation of bulk TCR libraries relied on previously described methods and listed TCR primers. TCRdb called the PCR reads again in MiXCR, with one record for every CDR3 protein. The table has around 460,000 distinct CDR3 sequences, less than 30% seen once; the top ten hold approximately 0.8%. The CDR3 covers 12 residues. Germline-derived CDR1 and CDR2 are SGHDT and YYEEEE. The V and J ends lost 4 bases and 3 bases respectively, with 8 bases between them. In regard to this clonotype: Antigen specificity is unknown.

The TCR originated in a human donor in good health. Some libraries in this study had Jurkat cell RNA spiked in. The source material was naive CD8+ T cells from blood, with Jurkat cell RNA spiked in. As to subset: FACS-sorted CD8+CD4-CCR7+CD45RA+ naive T cells. The chain couples TRBV5-6 to TRBJ2-7; the D is unclear. For the CDR3, the DNA is TGTGCCAGCAGCCGCTCCCACTACGAGCAGTACTTC. It translates to CASSRSHYEQYF. The full variable domain, with the rest looked up from reference TRBV5-6 and TRBJ2-7, is DAGVTQSPTHLIKTRGQQVTLRCSPKSGHDTVSWYQQALGQGPQFIFQYYEEEERQRGNFPDRFSGHQFPNYSSELNVNALLLGDSALYLCASSRSHYEQYFGPGTRLTVT.